What follows are 3 T cell receptor beta chains derived from one specimen sequenced in a study of OX40 agonist ivuxolimab in advanced cancers. Repertoires were generated with immunoSEQ multiplex PCR, while TCRdb's copy carries only in-frame clones and drops some. The data show over 45,000 clones, with under 85% seen just once and 3% to 3.5% held by the top ten. Here the sequenced sample was CD4+ or CD8+ T cells sorted from blood, taken in a trial of the OX40 agonist ivuxolimab. The source is an adult with an advanced solid tumor such as melanoma, head and neck, liver or kidney cancer.

The genes are TRBV5-6 and TRBJ2-2; TRBD1 matches 8 bases. The CDR3 has 17 residues. V shed 2 bases and J 1 base; nucleotides not matched to a gene: 7. The germline V gene has CDR1 SGHDT and CDR2 YYEEEE. The CDR3, as DNA: TGTGCCAGCAGCTTCAGGCAGGGGGCTTTGAACACCGGGGAGCTGTTTTTT. It is translated as CASSFRQGALNTGELFF.

This sequence joins TRBV2 and TRBJ1-6; 7 bases map to TRBD1. CDR3 length: 15 amino acids. V shed 2 bases, J shed 9 bases, and the junction held 7 bases outside the gene matches. The germline gives CDR1 SNHLY, CDR2 FYNNEI. DNA for the CDR3: TGTGCCAGCAGTGAAACGGGACAGATGGGTTCACCCCTCCACTTT. It encodes CASSETGQMGSPLHF.

This chain links TRBV10-3 with TRBJ1-2; no clear D. CDR1 ENHRY and CDR2 SYGVKD come from the germline V gene. V lost 6 bases to trimming and J lost 7 bases, with 15 bases between them. The CDR3 has 13 amino acids. CDR3 amino acids: CAISSDGKGGYTF. The CDR3 bases are TGTGCCATCAGCTCCGATGGGAAAGGTGGCTACACCTTC.